Each of the 9 T cell receptor beta chains below was sequenced from the same sample in a study of control samples from healthy donors and cancer patients. This table comes from immunoSEQ multiplex PCR, and its TCRdb copy is limited to in-frame clones, with some not included. Altogether around 49,000 clones are present, approximately 89% being singletons, with the ten largest covering roughly 1.5%. The material sequenced was PBMCs. The origin of the receptors is a man aged 35 to 55 with colorectal cancer.

The rearrangement uses TRBV24-1 and TRBJ2-7; D is uncertain. Germline CDR1 is KGHDR and CDR2 is SFDVKD. Trimming stripped 3 bases from V and 2 bases from J, with 16 bases between. The CDR3 spans 16 residues. Here the CDR3 DNA reads TGTGCCACCAGTGATGGTCCTCGCGGCCACCCCTACGAGCAGTACTTC. Protein sequence: CATSDGPRGHPYEQYF.

This rearrangement joins TRBV7-3 to TRBJ2-7; D gene unclear. The CDR3 length is 13 residues. The V and J ends lost 0 bases and 5 bases respectively, with 8 bases between them. Germline V CDR1 and CDR2: SGHTA, FQGTGA. The CDR3, as DNA: TGTGCCAGCAGCTTAACGGCGGCCCACGAGCAGTACTTC. This encodes CASSLTAAHEQYF.

J is TRBJ1-1 and V is TRBV28; TRBD1 is a possible D gene (6 bases). The ends were cut back, 8 bases at V and 3 bases at J, with 13 bases in the middle. The CDR3 consists of 13 residues. CDR1 and CDR2 from the germline V gene are MDHEN and SYDVKM. CDR3 loop: CASEQGRDTEAFF. Written as DNA, the CDR3 is TGTGCCAGCGAACAGGGTAGAGACACTGAAGCTTTCTTT.

The V gene is TRBV12-3 or TRBV12-4, the J gene TRBJ2-2, with D possibly being TRBD1 or TRBD2 (5 bases each). This CDR3 comprises 12 residues. The V end was cut by 6 bases, the J end by 9 bases, with 11 bases between. In nucleotides, the CDR3 is TGTGCCAGCAGGGCAGGGAGTCGGGAGCTGTTTTTT. It translates to CASRAGSRELFF.

V is TRBV18 and J is TRBJ2-1, with D possibly matching TRBD1 (5 bases). CDR1 and CDR2 (germline): KGHSH, LQKENI. The CDR3 spans 17 residues. The V end lost 3 bases, the J end lost 2 bases, and 17 bases lay between the germline ends. The CDR3 nucleotides read TGTGCCAGCTCACCGAGCACAGCCAAAGGGGCCTACAATGAGCAGTTCTTC. Amino acid sequence: CASSPSTAKGAYNEQFF.

V usage is TRBV28 and J usage is TRBJ1-1; D is uncertain. Germline V gene lookup returns CDR1 MDHEN and CDR2 SYDVKM. This CDR3 has 11 residues. V dropped 5 bases and J dropped 10 bases, with 11 bases sitting between them. CDR3 in DNA: TGTGCCAGCAGTACACAGTTTGTAGCTTTCTTT. It translates to CASSTQFVAFF.

The V gene is TRBV7-8, the J gene TRBJ2-1; TRBD2 matches 10 bases. Germline loops: CDR1 SGHVS, CDR2 FQNEAQ. The CDR3 totals 16 residues. The V gene end was trimmed by 0 bases and the J gene end by 5 bases; junction bases not matched to a gene: 4. The CDR3 reads CASSLAASGSHNEQFF. The CDR3, as DNA: TGTGCCAGCAGCTTAGCGGCTAGCGGGAGCCACAATGAGCAGTTCTTC.

The V and J genes are TRBV4-1 and TRBJ2-4, with 14 nucleotides matching TRBD2. The CDR3 extends over 19 amino acids. Per germline, CDR1 MGHRA and CDR2 YSYEKL. After removal of 4 bases from V and 1 base from J, the junction contained 9 bases not matched to a gene. The CDR3 DNA reads as TGCGCCAGCAGCCTTTCCGGGACTAGCGGGAGAGTGGCCAAAAACATTCAGTACTTC. Encoded protein: CASSLSGTSGRVAKNIQYF.

The chain uses TRBV7-6 and TRBJ2-7; TRBD1 agrees at 11 bases. Germline lookup yields CDR1 SGHVS and CDR2 FNYEAQ. The CDR3 is 15 residues long. The J segment lost 2 bases and the V segment lost 6 bases, leaving 6 bases of the junction unmatched. CDR3 region: CASSYADRGPYEQYF. The CDR3, as DNA: TGTGCCAGCAGTTACGCGGACAGGGGGCCCTACGAGCAGTACTTC.